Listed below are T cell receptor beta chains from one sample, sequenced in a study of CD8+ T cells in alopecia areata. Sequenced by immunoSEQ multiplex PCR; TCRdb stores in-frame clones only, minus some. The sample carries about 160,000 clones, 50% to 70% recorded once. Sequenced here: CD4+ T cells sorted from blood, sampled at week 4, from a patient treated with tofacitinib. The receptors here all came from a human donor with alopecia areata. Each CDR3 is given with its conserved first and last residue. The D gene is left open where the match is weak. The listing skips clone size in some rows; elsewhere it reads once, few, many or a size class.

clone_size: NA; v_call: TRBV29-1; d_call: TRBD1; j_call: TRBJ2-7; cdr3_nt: TGCAGCGTTGTTTTAGGGGGCGTATACGAGCAGTACTTC; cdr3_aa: CSVVLGGVYEQYF
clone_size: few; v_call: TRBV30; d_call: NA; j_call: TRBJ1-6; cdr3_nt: TGTGCCTGGAGGGCGGGGGGGGATAATTCACCCCTCCACTTT; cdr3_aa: CAWRAGGDNSPLHF
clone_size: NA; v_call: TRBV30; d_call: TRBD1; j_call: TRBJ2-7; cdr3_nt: TGTGCCTGGACCGGACAGGGCTACGAGCAGTACTTC; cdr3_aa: CAWTGQGYEQYF
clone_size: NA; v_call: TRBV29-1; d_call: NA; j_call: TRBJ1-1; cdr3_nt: TGCAGCCCGGTGGGTATCACTGAAGCTTTCTTT; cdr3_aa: CSPVGITEAFF
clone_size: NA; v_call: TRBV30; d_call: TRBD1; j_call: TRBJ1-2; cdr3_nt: TGTGCCTGGACCATCTACAGGGGTGGCTACACCTTC; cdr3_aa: CAWTIYRGGYTF
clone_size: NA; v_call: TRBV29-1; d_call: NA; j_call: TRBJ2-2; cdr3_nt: TGCAGCGTTGGAGGGGCCGCCGGGGAGCTGTTTTTT; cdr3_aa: CSVGGAAGELFF
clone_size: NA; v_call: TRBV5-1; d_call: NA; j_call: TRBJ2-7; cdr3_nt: TGCGCCAGCAGCTTGGCCCGGTTTTACGAGCAGTACTTC; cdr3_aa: CASSLARFYEQYF
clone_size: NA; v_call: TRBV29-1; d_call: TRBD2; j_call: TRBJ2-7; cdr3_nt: TGCAGCGTGGCTTGGGCTAGCGGTCCTCGGAACGAGCAGTACTTC; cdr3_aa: CSVAWASGPRNEQYF
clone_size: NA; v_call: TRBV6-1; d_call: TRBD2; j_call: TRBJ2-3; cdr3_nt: TGTGCCAGCAGTTCCGCGGGGGTCCATTATTTT; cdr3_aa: CASSSAGVHYF
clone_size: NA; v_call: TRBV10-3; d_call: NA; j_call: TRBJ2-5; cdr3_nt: TGTGCCATCGGCGAGGGGGAAGGAGAGACCCAGTACTTC; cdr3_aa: CAIGEGEGETQYF
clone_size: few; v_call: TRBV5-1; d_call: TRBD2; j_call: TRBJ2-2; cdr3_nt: TGCGCCAGCAGCTTGGAGCGGGGCACCGGGGAGCTGTTTTTT; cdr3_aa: CASSLERGTGELFF
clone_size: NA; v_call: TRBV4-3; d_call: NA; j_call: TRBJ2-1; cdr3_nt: TGCGCCAGCAGCCAACTAGTAGCGGATGAGCAGTTCTTC; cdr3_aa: CASSQLVADEQFF
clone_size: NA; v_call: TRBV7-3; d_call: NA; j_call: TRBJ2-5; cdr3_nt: TGTGCCAGCAGCCCCGGCAGGGGTCAGGAGACCCAGTACTTC; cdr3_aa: CASSPGRGQETQYF
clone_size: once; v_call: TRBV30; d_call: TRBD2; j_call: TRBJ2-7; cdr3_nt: TGTGCCTGGAGTCCTCCACCCCGGGGGGGCCCCCACTACGAGCAGTACTTC; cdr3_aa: CAWSPPPRGGPHYEQYF
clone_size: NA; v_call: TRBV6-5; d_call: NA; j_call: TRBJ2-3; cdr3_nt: TGTGCCAGCACCCAGAGGTTAGGGCGCACAGATACGCAGTATTTT; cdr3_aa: CASTQRLGRTDTQYF
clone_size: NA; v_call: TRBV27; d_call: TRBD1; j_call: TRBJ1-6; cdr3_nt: TGTGCCAGCAGTGCGGGGACAGGGGTAGAGTCACCCCTCCACTTT; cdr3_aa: CASSAGTGVESPLHF
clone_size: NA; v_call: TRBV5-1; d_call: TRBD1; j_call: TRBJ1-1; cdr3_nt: TGCGCCAGCAGCTCACAGGGGAGTGTTACTGAAGCTTTCTTT; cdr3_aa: CASSSQGSVTEAFF
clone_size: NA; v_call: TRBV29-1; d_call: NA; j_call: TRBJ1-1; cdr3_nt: TGCAGCGTTGGAGGGAATTTGAACACTGAAGCTTTCTTT; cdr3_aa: CSVGGNLNTEAFF
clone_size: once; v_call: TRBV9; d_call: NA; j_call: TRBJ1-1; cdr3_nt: TGTGCCAGCAGCGCTGGTCCGACTAACACTGAAGCTTTCTTT; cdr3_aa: CASSAGPTNTEAFF
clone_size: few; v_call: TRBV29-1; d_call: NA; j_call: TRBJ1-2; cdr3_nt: TGCAGCGTTAAAGACGGGCAGGAGGGTGGCTACACCTTC; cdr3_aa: CSVKDGQEGGYTF
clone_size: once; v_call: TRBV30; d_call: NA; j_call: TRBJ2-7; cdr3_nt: TGTGCCTGGAGTGTATTACACTACGAGCAGTACTTC; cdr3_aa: CAWSVLHYEQYF
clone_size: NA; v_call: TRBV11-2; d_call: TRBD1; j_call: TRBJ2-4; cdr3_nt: TGTGCCAGCAGCTACAGGGGGCAAAACATTCAGTACTTC; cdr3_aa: CASSYRGQNIQYF
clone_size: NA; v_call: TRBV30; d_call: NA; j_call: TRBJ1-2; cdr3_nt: TGTGCCTGGAGTGTGTCGCCGGACGGCTACACCTTC; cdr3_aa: CAWSVSPDGYTF
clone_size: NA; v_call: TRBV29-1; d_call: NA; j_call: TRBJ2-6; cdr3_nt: TGCAGCGCCAGCTCTGGGGCCAACGTCCTGACTTTC; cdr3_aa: CSASSGANVLTF
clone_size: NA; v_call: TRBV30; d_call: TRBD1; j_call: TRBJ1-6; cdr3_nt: TGTGCCTGGGGGACAGAAACCTATAATTCACCCCTCCACTTT; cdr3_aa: CAWGTETYNSPLHF
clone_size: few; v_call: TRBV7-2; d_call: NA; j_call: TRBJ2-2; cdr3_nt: TGTGCCAGCAGCTCAGGGCGGGGCACCGGGGAGCTGTTTTTT; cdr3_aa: CASSSGRGTGELFF
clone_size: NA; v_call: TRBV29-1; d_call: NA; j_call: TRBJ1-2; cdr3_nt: TGCAGCGGGGGCTCATCTCAGGGCCCCAACTATGGCTACACCTTC; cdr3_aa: CSGGSSQGPNYGYTF
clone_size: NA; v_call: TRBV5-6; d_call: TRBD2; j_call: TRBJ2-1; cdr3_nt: TGTGCCAGCAGCCCCCTGGAAAAGCGGGGTTACAATGAGCAGTTCTTC; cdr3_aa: CASSPLEKRGYNEQFF
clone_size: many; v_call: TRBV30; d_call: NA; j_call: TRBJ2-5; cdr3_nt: TGTGCCTGGAGTCAGGGAGAGACCCAGTACTTC; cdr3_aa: CAWSQGETQYF
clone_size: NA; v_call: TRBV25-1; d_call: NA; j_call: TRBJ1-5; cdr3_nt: TGTGCCAGCAGTGATGGTAGGAGGAGCAATCAGCCCCAGCATTTT; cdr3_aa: CASSDGRRSNQPQHF
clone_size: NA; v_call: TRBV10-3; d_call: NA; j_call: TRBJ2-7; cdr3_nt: TGTGCCATCAGTACGACCGGGACCATTTACTTC; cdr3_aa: CAISTTGTIYF
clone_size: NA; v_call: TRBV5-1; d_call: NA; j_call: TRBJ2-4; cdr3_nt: TGCGCCAGCAGCTTGGAGTTGGGATGGGATGAAAACATTCAGTACTTC; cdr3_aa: CASSLELGWDENIQYF
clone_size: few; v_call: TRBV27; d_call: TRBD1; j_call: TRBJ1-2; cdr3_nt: TGTGCCAGCAGTTTATGGGGCAGGGGGCGAGGCTATGGCTACACCTTC; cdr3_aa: CASSLWGRGRGYGYTF
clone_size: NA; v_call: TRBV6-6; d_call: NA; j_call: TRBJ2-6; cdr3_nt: TGTGCCAGCAGTTTAGAAAGGGCCAACGTCCTGACTTTC; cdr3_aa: CASSLERANVLTF
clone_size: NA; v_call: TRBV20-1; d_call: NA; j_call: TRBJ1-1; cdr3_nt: TGCAGTGTCAGTAGGGCTGAAGCTTTCTTT; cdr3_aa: CSVSRAEAFF
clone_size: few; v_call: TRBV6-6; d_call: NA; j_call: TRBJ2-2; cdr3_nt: TGTGCCAGTAAAGGGGGAGGAGACACCGGGGAGCTGTTTTTT; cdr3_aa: CASKGGGDTGELFF
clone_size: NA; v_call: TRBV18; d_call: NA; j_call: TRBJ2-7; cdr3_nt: TGTGCCAGCTCACCAGGGGACTCCTACGAGCAGTACTTC; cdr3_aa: CASSPGDSYEQYF
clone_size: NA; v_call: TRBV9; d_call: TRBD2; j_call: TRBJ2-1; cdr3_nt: TGTGCCAGCAGCGTAGCTAGCGGGGGGGCCTGGAACAATGAGCAGTTCTTC; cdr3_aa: CASSVASGGAWNNEQFF
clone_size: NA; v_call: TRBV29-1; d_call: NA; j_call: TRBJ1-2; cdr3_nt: TGCAGCGTTGAACCCCCAGGGCACTATGGCTACACCTTC; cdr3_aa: CSVEPPGHYGYTF
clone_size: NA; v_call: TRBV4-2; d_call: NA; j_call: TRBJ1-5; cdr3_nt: TGTGCCAGCAGCCAGAGACAGGATCAGCCCCAGCATTTT; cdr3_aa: CASSQRQDQPQHF
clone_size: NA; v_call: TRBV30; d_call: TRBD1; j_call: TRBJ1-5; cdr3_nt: TGTGCCTGGAGTGGCCCTGGACAGGGGTATCAGCCCCAGCATTTT; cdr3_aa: CAWSGPGQGYQPQHF
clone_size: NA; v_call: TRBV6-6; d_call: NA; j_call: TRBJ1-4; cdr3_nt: TGTGCCAGCAGCCCCCTTCGGGAACTGTTTTTT; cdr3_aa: CASSPLRELFF
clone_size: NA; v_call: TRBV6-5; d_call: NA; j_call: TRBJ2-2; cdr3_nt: TGTGCCAGCAGCGGCAGGGGGAACACCGGGGAGCTGTTTTTT; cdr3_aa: CASSGRGNTGELFF
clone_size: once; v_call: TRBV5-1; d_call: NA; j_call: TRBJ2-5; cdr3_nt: TGCGCCAGCAGCTCGGGACCTTTGGAGACCCAGTACTTC; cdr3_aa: CASSSGPLETQYF
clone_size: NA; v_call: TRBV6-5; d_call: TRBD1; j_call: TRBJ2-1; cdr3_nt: TGTGCCAGCAGTTACCCTGGGACAGAACCCAACAATGAGCAGTTCTTC; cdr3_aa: CASSYPGTEPNNEQFF
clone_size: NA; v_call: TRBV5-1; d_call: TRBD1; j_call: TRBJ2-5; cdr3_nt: TGCGCCAGCAGCGGGGACAGGGATGGAGAGACCCAGTACTTC; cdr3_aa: CASSGDRDGETQYF
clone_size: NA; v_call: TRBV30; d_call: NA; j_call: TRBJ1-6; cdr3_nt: TGTGCCTGGAGTAGGGATTCACCCCTCCACTTT; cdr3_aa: CAWSRDSPLHF
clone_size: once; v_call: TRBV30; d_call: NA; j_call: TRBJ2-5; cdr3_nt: TGTGCCTATATTACCCCCCCCCGGGCTTTCGGTGAGGAGACCCAGTACTTC; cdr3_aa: CAYITPPRAFGEETQYF
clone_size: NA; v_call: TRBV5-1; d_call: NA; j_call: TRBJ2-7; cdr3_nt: TGCGCCAGCAGCTTGGGGGACCAGACCTACGAGCAGTACTTC; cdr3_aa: CASSLGDQTYEQYF
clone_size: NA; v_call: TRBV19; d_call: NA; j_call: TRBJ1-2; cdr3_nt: TGTGCCAGTAGCCGGACCGACTATGGCTACACCTTC; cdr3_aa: CASSRTDYGYTF
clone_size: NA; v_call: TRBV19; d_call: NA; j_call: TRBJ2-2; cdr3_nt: TGTGCCAGTAGTATGTTGGGAGCGGGCACCGGGGAGCTGTTTTTT; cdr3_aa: CASSMLGAGTGELFF
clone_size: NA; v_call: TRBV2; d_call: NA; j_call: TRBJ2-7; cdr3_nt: TGTGCCAGCAGTGAAGGACCGCGGGAGCAGTACTTC; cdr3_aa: CASSEGPREQYF
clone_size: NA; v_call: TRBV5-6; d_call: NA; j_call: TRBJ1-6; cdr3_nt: TGTGCCAGCAGCCCTGGTCAGGGGTCACCCCTCCACTTT; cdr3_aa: CASSPGQGSPLHF
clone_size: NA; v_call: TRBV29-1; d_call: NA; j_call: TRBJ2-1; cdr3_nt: TGCAGCGTGATTAGGGGGTATGAGCAGTTCTTC; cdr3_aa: CSVIRGYEQFF
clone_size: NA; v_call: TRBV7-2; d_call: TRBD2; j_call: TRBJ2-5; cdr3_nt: TGTGCCAGCAGCTTAGATTGGCGGGGGGCTCTGGAGACCCAGTACTTC; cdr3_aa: CASSLDWRGALETQYF
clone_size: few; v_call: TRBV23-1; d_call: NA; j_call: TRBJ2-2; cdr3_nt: TGCGCCAGCTTCTGCGACGGGCGGTACACCGGGGAGCTGTTTTTT; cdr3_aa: CASFCDGRYTGELFF
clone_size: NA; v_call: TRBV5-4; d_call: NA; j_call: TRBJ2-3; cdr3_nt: TGTGCCAGCAGCTTGGGGACCGCCACAGATACGCAGTATTTT; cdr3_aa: CASSLGTATDTQYF
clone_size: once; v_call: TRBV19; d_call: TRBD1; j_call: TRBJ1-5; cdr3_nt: TGTGCCAGTAGTATTAGAGGGACAGGGGGGGATCAGCCCCAGCATTTT; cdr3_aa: CASSIRGTGGDQPQHF